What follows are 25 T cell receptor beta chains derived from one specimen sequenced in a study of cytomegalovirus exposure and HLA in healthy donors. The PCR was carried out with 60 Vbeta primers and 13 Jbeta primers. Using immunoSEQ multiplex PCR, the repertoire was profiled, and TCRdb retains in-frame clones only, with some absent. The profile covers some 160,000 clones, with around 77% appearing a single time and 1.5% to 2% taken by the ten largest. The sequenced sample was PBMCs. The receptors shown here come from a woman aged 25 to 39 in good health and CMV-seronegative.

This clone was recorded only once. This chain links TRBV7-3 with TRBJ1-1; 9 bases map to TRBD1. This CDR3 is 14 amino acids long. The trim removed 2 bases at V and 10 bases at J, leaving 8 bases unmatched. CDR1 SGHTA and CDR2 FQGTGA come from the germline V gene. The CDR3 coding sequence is TGTGCCAGCAGCTTAGATCCGGGACAGGGAGGAGCTTTCTTT. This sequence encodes CASSLDPGQGGAFF.

The CDR3 loop is CASSYARKEYEQYF. The CDR3 DNA sequence: TGTGCCAGCAGTTACGCCCGAAAGGAGTACGAGCAGTACTTC. V and J are TRBV6-5 and TRBJ2-7; D is undetermined. Germline V gives CDR1 MNHEY, CDR2 SVGAGI. The V end was cut by 2 bases, the J end by 4 bases, with 12 bases between. The CDR3 extends over 14 amino acids.

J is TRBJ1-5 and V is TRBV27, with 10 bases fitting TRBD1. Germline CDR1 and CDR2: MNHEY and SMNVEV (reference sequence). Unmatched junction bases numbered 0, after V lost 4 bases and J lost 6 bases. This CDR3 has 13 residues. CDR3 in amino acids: CASSWTGGQPQHF. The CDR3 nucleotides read TGTGCCAGCAGTTGGACAGGGGGTCAGCCCCAGCATTTT.

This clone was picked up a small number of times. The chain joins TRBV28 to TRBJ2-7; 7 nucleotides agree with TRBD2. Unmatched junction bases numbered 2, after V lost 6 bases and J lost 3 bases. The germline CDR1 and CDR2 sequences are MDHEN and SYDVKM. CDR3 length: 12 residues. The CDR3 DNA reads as TGTGCCAGCAGCCCTAGCGGCTACGAGCAGTACTTC. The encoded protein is CASSPSGYEQYF. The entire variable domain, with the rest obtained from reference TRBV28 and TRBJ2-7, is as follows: DVKVTQSSRYLVKRTGEKVFLECVQDMDHENMFWYRQDPGLGLRLIYFSYDVKMKEKGDIPEGYSVSREKKERFSLILESASTNQTSMYLCASSPSGYEQYFGPGTRLTVT.

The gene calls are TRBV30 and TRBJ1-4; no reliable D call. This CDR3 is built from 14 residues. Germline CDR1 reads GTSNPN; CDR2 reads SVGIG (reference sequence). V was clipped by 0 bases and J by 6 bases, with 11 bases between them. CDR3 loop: CAWSVPGIYEKLFF. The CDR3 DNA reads TGTGCCTGGAGTGTCCCCGGTATATATGAAAAACTGTTTTTT.

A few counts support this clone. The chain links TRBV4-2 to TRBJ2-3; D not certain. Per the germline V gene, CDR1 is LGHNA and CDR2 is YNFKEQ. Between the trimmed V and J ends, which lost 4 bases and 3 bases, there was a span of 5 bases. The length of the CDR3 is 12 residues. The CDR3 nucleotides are TGTGCCAGCAGCCCGGAGACAGATACGCAGTATTTT. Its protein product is CASSPETDTQYF.

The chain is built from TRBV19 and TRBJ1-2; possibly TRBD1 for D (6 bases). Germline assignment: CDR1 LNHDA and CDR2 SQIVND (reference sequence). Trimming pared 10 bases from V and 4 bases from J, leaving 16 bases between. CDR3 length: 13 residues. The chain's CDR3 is CATHRDKIYGYTF. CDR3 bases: TGTGCCACGCACCGGGACAAGATCTATGGCTACACCTTC.

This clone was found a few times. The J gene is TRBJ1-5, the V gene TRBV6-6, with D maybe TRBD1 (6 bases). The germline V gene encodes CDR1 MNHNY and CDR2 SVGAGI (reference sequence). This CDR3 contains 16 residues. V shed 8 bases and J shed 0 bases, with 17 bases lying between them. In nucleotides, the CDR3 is TGTGCCAGCCTTGTGGGTACAGGGATTAGCAATCAGCCCCAGCATTTT. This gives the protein CASLVGTGISNQPQHF.

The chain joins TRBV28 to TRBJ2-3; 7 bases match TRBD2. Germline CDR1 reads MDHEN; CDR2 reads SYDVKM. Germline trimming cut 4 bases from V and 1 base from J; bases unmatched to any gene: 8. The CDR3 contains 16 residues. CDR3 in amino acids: CASSSPQREGTDTQYF. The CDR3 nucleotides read TGTGCCAGCAGTTCCCCCCAGCGGGAAGGCACAGATACGCAGTATTTT.

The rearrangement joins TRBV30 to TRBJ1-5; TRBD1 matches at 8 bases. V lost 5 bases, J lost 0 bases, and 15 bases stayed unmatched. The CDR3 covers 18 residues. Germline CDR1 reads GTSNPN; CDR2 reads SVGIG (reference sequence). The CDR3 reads CAWATKGQGRSSNQPQHF. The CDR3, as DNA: TGTGCCTGGGCTACAAAAGGACAGGGACGGAGTAGCAATCAGCCCCAGCATTTT. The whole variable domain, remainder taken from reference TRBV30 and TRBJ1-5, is SQTIHQWPATLVQPVGSPLSLECTVEGTSNPNLYWYRQAAGRGLQLLFYSVGIGQISSEVPQNLSASRPQDRQFILSSKKLLLSDSGFYLCAWATKGQGRSSNQPQHFGDGTRLSIL.

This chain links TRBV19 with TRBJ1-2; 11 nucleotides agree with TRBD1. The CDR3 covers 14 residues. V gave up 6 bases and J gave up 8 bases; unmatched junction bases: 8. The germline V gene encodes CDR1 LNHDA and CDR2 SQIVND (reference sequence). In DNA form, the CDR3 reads TGTGCCAGTAGCAACGGACAGGGGGCTGGGGGCTACACCTTC. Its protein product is CASSNGQGAGGYTF.

In DNA form, the CDR3 reads TGCGCCAGCAGCCAAGGCCCTACAGGGCGTAGCTCCTACAATGAGCAGTTCTTC. It specifies CASSQGPTGRSSYNEQFF. This rearrangement joins TRBV4-3 to TRBJ2-1; D is perhaps TRBD1 (6 bases). Germline assignment: CDR1 LGHNA and CDR2 YSLEER. V gave up 1 base and J gave up 0 bases, with 16 bases separating them. CDR3 size: 18 residues.

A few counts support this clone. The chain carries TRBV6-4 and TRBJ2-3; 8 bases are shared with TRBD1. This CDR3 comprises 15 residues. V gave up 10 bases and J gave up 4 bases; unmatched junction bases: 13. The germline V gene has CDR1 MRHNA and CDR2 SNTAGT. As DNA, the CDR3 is TGTGCCACCCCCGATGGGGGGACAGGTGCAGATACGCAGTATTTT. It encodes CATPDGGTGADTQYF.

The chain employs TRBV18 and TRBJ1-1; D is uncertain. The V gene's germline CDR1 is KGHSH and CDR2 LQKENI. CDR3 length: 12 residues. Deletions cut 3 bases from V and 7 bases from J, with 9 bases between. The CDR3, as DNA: TGTGCCAGCTCACCCGGGGAGGGTGAAGCTTTCTTT. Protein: CASSPGEGEAFF.

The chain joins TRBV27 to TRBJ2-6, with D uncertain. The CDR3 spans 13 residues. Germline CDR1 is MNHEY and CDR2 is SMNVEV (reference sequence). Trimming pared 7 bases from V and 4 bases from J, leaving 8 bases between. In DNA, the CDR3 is TGTGCCAGCACTGGGCTCGGGGCCAACGTCCTGACTTTC. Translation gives CASTGLGANVLTF.

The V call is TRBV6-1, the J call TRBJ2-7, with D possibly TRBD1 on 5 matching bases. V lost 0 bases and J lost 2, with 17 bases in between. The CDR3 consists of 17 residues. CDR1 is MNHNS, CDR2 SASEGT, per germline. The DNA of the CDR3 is TGTGCCAGCAGTGAAGCGCTTCCCGGCACAGGAGCCTACGAGCAGTACTTC. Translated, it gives CASSEALPGTGAYEQYF.

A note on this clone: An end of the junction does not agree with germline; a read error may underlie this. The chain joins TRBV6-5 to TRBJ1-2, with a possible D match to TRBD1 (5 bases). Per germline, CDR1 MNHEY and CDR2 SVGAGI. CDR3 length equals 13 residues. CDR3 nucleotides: TGTGCCAGCAGTTACAGCCAGGGTTATGGCTACCCCTTC. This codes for CASSYSQGYGYPF.

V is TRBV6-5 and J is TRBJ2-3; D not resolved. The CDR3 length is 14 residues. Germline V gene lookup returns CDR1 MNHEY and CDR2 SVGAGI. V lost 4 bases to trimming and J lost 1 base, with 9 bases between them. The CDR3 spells CASSSTGRTDTQYF. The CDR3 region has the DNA TGTGCCAGCAGTTCCACTGGGCGCACAGATACGCAGTATTTT.

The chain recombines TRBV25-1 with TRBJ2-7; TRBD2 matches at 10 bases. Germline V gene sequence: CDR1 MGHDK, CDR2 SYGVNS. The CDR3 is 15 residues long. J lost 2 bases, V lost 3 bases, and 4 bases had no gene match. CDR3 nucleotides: TGTGCCAGCAGTGATAGCGGGAGGCCCCCCTACGAGCAGTACTTC. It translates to CASSDSGRPPYEQYF.

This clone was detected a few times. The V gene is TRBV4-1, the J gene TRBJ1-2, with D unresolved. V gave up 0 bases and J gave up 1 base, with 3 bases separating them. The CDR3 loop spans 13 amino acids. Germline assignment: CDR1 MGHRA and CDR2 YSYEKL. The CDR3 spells CASSQDLNYGYTF. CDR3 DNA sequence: TGCGCCAGCAGCCAAGACCTTAACTATGGCTACACCTTC.

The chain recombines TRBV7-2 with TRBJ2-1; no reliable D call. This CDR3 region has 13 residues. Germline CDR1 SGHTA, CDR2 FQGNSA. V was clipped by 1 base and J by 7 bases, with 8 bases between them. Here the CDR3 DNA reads TGTGCCAGCAGCTTAGGGGCGTTGAATGAGCAGTTCTTC. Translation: CASSLGALNEQFF. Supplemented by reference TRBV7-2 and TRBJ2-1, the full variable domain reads GAGVSQSPSNKVTEKGKDVELRCDPISGHTALYWYRQSLGQGLEFLIYFQGNSAPDKSGLPSDRFSAERTGGSVSTLTIQRTQQEDSAVYLCASSLGALNEQFFGPGTRLTVL.

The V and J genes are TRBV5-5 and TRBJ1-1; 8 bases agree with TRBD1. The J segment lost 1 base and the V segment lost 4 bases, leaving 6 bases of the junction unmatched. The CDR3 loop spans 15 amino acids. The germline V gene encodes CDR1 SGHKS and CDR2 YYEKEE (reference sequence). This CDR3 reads CASSRPGTGNTEAFF. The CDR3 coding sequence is TGTGCCAGCAGCCGGCCCGGGACAGGGAACACTGAAGCTTTCTTT.

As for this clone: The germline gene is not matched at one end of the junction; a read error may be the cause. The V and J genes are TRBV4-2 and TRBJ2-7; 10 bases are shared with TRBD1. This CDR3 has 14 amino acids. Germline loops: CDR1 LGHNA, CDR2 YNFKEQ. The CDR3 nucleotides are TGTGCCAGCAGAAGGACAGGGGGATCCTTCGAGCAGTACTTC. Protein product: CASRRTGGSFEQYF.

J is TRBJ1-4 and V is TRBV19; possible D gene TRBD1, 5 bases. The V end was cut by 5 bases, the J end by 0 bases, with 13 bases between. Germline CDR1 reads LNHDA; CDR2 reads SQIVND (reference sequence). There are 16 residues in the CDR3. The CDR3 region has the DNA TGTGCCAGTAGTGTGACAGTACTTGCAACTAATGAAAAACTGTTTTTT. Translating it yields CASSVTVLATNEKLFF.

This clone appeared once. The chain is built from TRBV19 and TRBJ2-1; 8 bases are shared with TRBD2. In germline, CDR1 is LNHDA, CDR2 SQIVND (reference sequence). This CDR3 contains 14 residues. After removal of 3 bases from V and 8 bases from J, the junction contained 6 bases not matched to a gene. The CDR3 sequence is CASSIPETSDEQFF. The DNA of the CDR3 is TGTGCCAGTAGTATTCCCGAGACTAGCGATGAGCAGTTCTTC.